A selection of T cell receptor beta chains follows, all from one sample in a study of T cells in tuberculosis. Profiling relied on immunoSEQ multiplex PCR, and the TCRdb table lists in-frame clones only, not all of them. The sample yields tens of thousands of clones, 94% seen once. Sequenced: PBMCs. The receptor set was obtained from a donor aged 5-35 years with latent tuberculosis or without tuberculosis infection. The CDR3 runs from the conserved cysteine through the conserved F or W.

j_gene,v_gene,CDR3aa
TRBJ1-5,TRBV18,CASSPSRGKGNQPQHF
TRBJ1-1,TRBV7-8,CASSLMRRRGGAFF
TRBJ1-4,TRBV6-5,CASRQLGGEKLFF
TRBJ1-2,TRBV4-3,CASSPMLGGSYGYTF
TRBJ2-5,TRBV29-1,CSVPTSGRYRETQYF
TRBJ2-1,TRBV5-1,CASSLGWQNEQFF
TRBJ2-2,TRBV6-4,CASSEGTSTGELFF
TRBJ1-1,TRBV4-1,CASSQQRTEAFF
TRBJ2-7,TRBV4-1,CASSPLAGDRVHEQYF
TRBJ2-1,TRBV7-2,CASSSSLAGGLFF
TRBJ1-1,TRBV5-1,CASSLEGRGDTEAFF
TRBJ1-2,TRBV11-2,CASSLGQGLTYGYTF
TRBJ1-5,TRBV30,CAWSVREVGPQHF
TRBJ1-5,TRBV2,CASRATADGPQHF
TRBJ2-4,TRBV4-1,CASSQGLAGRKNIQYF
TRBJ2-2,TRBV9,CASSVSGGLGELFF
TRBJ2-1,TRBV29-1,CSVAGSNEQFF
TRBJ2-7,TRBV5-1,CASSLELSSYEQYF
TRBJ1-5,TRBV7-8,CASSLDHRGRNQPQHF
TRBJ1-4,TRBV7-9,CASSSGWGLNEKLFF
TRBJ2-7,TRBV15,CATSYGLAYEQYF
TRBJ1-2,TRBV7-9,CASREPGEGYGYTF
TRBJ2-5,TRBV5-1,CASSPWGAGMETQYF
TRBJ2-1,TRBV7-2,CASGGYNEQFF
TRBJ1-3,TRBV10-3,CAISELQGATGNTIYF
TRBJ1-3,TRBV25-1,CASSLDLGNTIYF
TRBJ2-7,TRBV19,CASSPWDRGGDEQYF
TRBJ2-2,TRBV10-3,CAISESTAASNTGELFF
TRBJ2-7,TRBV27,CASRYPGGGEQYF
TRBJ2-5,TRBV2,CASSEPEQETQYF
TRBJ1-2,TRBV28,CASTLGRGYGYTF
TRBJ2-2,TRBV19,CASSPSGTAYTGELFF
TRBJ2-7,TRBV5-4,CASSLVGLGVYEQYF
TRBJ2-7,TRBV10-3,CAISIGRDYEQYF
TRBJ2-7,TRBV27,CASSPFSGSSYEQYF
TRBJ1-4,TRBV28,CASSFQGREKLFF
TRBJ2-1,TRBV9,CASSRSGSENEQFF
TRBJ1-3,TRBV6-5,CASSPTGVGNTIYF
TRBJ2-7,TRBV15,CATSRGGTYWEQYF
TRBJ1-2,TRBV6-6,CASSWSQGDYGYTF